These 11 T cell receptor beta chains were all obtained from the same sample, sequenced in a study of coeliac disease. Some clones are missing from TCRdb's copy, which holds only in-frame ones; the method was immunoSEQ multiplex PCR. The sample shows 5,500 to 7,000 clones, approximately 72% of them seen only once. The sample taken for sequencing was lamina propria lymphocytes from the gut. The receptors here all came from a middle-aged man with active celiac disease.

CDR3: CAREQGERNQPQHF. As DNA, the CDR3 is TGTGCCAGGGAGCAGGGGGAGCGCAATCAGCCCCAGCATTTT. V and J are TRBV21-1 and TRBJ1-5; TRBD1 was called by the table and not checked on the DNA. TRBV21-1 has pseudogene status. The length of the CDR3 is 14 residues.

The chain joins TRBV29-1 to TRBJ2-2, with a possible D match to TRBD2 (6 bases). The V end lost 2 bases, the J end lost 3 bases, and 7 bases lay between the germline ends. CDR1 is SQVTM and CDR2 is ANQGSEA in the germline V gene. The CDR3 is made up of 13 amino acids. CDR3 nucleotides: TGCAGCGTTGAACCGGGGGACACCGGGGAGCTGTTTTTT. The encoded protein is CSVEPGDTGELFF.

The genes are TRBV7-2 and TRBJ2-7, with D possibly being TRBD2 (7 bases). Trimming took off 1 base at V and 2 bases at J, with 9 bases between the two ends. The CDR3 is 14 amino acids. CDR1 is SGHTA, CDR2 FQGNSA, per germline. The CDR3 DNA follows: TGTGCCAGCAGCTTAGACGGGGGGCCCTACGAGCAGTACTTC. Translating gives CASSLDGGPYEQYF. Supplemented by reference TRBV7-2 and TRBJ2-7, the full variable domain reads GAGVSQSPSNKVTEKGKDVELRCDPISGHTALYWYRQSLGQGLEFLIYFQGNSAPDKSGLPSDRFSAERTGGSVSTLTIQRTQQEDSAVYLCASSLDGGPYEQYFGPGTRLTVT.

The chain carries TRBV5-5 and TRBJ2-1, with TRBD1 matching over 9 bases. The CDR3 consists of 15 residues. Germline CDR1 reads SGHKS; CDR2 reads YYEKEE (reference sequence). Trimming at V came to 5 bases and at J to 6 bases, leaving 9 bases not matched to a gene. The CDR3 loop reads CASSSTGTGINEQFF. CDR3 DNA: TGTGCCAGCAGTTCTACCGGGACAGGGATCAATGAGCAGTTCTTC.

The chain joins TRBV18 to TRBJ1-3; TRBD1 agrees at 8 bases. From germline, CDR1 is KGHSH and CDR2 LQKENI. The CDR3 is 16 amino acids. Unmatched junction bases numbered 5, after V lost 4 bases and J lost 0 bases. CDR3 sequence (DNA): TGTGCCAGCTCACGGCAGGGGGCCGCCTCTGGAAACACCATATATTTT. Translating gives CASSRQGAASGNTIYF.

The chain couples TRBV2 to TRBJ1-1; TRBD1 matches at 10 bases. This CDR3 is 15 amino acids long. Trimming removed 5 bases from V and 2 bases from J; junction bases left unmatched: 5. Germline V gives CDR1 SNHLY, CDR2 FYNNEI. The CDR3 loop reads CASSPRTGGNTEAFF. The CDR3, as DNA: TGTGCCAGCAGTCCTCGGACAGGGGGAAACACTGAAGCTTTCTTT.

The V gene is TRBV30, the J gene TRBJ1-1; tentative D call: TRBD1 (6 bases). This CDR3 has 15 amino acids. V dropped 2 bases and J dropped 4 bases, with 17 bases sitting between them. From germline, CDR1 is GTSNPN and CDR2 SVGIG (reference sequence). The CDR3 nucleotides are TGTGCCTGGAGTCCCCTGGACAGAGACTCCACTGAAGCTTTCTTT. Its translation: CAWSPLDRDSTEAFF. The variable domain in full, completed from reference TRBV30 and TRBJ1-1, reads SQTIHQWPATLVQPVGSPLSLECTVEGTSNPNLYWYRQAAGRGLQLLFYSVGIGQISSEVPQNLSASRPQDRQFILSSKKLLLSDSGFYLCAWSPLDRDSTEAFFGQGTRLTVV.

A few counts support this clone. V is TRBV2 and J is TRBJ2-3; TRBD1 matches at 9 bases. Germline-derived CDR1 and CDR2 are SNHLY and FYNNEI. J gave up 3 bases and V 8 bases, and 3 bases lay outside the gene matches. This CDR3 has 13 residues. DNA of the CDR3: TGTGCCAGCGAGGGGACAGGGACAGATACGCAGTATTTT. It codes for CASEGTGTDTQYF.

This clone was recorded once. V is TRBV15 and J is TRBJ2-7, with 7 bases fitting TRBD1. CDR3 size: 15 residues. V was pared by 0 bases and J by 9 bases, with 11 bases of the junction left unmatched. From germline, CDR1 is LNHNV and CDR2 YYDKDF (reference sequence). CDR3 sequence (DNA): TGTGCCACCAGCAGAGATCTACGGGACAGCGATGGGCAGTACTTC. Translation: CATSRDLRDSDGQYF.

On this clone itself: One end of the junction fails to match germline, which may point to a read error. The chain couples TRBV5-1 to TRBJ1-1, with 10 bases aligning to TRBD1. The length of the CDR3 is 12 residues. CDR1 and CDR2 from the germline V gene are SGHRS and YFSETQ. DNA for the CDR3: TGCGCCAGCAGCTTGTCCGGGACAGGGGCCCTTTTT. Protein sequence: CASSLSGTGALF.

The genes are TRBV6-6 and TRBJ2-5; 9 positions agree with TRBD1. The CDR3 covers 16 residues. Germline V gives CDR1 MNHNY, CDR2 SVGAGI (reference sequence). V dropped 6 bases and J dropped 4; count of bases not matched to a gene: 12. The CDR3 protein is CASRARDRALTETQYF. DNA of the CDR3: TGTGCCAGCAGAGCCCGGGACAGGGCGCTGACAGAGACCCAGTACTTC.